Given below is one T cell receptor (beta chain) in context. Source study methods: Out-of-frame sequences were removed, leaving around 2.2 million distinct TCRbeta sequences. This table comes from immunoSEQ multiplex PCR, and its TCRdb copy is limited to in-frame clones, with some not included. The D gene and trimming were derived from the DNA, and the V and J assignments and clone size from that table. The sample contains about 96,000 clones, 75% to 85% of which appear only once. Single viable CD3+CD4+CD8-CD45RO+ cells were sorted as the memory CD4+ T cells. Total CD4+ T cells were enriched by CD4 positive selection. This sample was included in a study of memory CD4+ T cells and cytomegalovirus serostatus. The wider study: Donors were healthy Belgian adults, fewer than ten CMV seropositive and some 24 seronegative.

Germline V gives CDR1 SGHRS, CDR2 YFSETQ. There are 15 residues in the CDR3. Between the trimmed V and J ends, which lost 0 bases and 5 bases, there was a span of 12 bases. This receptor was taken from an adult in good health and CMV-seropositive. The genes are TRBV5-1 and TRBJ2-1, with D uncertain. Sequencing input: memory CD4+ T cells from blood. The CDR3 DNA sequence: TGCGCCAGCAGCTTGGTTTCCAGCCCCAACAATGAGCAGTTCTTC. The encoded protein is CASSLVSSPNNEQFF.